The 2 T cell receptor beta chains in this list originate from one sample, sequenced in a study of PD-1 blockade in mismatch repair-deficient tumors. Clones were read by immunoSEQ multiplex PCR, and TCRdb kept only the in-frame ones, dropping some. The sample has under 50,000 clones; 75% to 90% are singletons. The sequences come from PBMCs, collected around 40 weeks after starting pembrolizumab. The receptors originated from an adult with mismatch repair-deficient cancer.

In its sample, this clone was seen a few times. V gene TRBV7-2 combines with J gene TRBJ2-7, with 10 nucleotides matching TRBD2. Unmatched junction bases numbered 2, after V lost 2 bases and J lost 4 bases. CDR1 is SGHTA, CDR2 FQGNSA, per germline. The CDR3 contains 14 residues. The CDR3 here is CASSLQLAGYEQYF. The CDR3 DNA sequence: TGTGCCAGCAGCTTACAACTAGCGGGATACGAGCAGTACTTC.

The genes are TRBV16 and TRBJ1-2; a possible D gene is TRBD1 (5 bases). V was cut by 2 bases and J by 4 bases, with 17 bases left in between. CDR3 length equals 16 residues. Germline values: CDR1 KGHSY, CDR2 FQNENV. The CDR3 sequence is CASSQAIGGYSYGYTF. In DNA form, the CDR3 reads TGTGCCAGCAGCCAAGCAATCGGGGGGTACAGCTATGGCTACACCTTC.